Only a few counts were recorded for the clone carrying this T cell receptor (beta chain). Its matching antigen is unknown. The CDR3 totals 15 residues. Per germline, CDR1 MDHEN and CDR2 SYDVKM. V lost 3 bases to trimming and J lost 4 bases, with 15 bases between them. Carrying unique molecular identifiers, the cDNA also gained a universal primer site through template switching. A single record per CDR3 protein comes from TCRdb applying MiXCR to the 5' RACE reads. The top ten clones hold around 3.2% of a sample with some 500,000 distinct CDR3 sequences, more than 9% of them seen once. This specimen belongs to a study of identical twins. Study conclusions and caveats: Partly confounded zero-insertion analyses could result from invariant MAIT and iNKT cells. Modelling underestimated the level of out-of-frame TCR alpha sharing observed in monozygotic twins.

These data also featured in a second study, about yellow fever vaccine responses in identical twins. Turning to that study: Among the twins, the vaccine T cell response reportedly seemed partly convergent and partly personalized.

The receptor was isolated from a woman younger than 30 in good health. This chain links TRBV28 with TRBJ2-5; D might be TRBD2 (5 bases). Material for sequencing was PBMCs. CDR3 amino acids: CASSFGGSGTETQYF. The CDR3 DNA reads TGTGCCAGCAGTTTTGGAGGTTCGGGAACAGAGACCCAGTACTTC.